This T cell receptor beta chain was documented in a study of human T cells and chemical hapten exposure. Whole-study results and caveats: Counts of expanded TCRs (at PT1) showed a positive correlation with patch test score. TCRs at a frequency above 1 in 1000 stayed unchanged with DPC sensitization.

This CDR3 has 12 amino acids. V dropped 0 bases and J dropped 10 bases, with 7 bases sitting between them. Germline V lookup: CDR1 SGHTA, CDR2 FQGNSA. As to time point: patch test 3, about 24 weeks after DPC sensitization. Treatment in this sample: therapeutic diphenylcyclopropenone sensitization with weekly scalp DPC. Blood was drawn before each patch test was applied. The sample holds a few counts of this clonotype. What it binds is unknown. In the authors' workflow: Samples held a median of around 100,000 TCRs, range about 20,000–690,600. A single record per CDR3 protein comes from TCRdb applying MiXCR to the RACE reads. The V and J calls here are based on TCRdb, not the publication. The table records more than 100,000 distinct CDR3 sequences, 11% of them present only once.

The specimen was whole blood, collected in connection with sensitization to the hapten diphenylcyclopropenone (DPC). This rearrangement joins TRBV7-2 to TRBJ2-1; D is ambiguous. The receptor was isolated from a woman in her 50s with alopecia areata. Some clones in this sample may be carry-over from other donors' samples. The CDR3 DNA follows: TGTGCCAGCAGCTTAGCTCCGGCGGAGCAGTTCTTC. Encoded protein: CASSLAPAEQFF.